The clone carrying this T cell receptor beta chain was seen at least ten times. Its matching antigen is unknown. This specimen belongs to a study of T cells in Graves' hyperthyroidism and ophthalmopathy. General study results and limits: Most thyroid clonotypes that were expanded above 0.001 also turned up in blood. Median prediction lead before ophthalmopathy onset was about 6.7 months with the model.

From RNA transcripts, TCR beta CDR3 regions were amplified. First-round RT-PCR of the TCR CDR3 relied on the HTBI primer set. TCRdb re-derived calls from the multiplex PCR reads in MiXCR, one entry per CDR3 protein. The sample records 350,000 or so distinct CDR3 sequences, roughly 21% being singletons. Patients were excluded for uncontrolled infection, other autoimmune disease, pregnancy or lactation. For the diagnoses, clinical symptoms, serum thyroxine and TRAb, thyroid ultrasound and orbital computed tomography were used. V gave up 5 bases and J gave up 1 base; unmatched junction bases: 5. This CDR3 region has 16 residues.

The sequenced material came from blood. The chain has TRBV12-3 or TRBV12-4 and TRBJ1-5; 10 bases line up with TRBD1. This sequence originates from a woman in her 50s with Graves' hyperthyroidism. CDR3 loop: CASSTRDRGSNQPQHF. CDR3 DNA sequence: TGTGCCAGCAGTACCCGGGACAGGGGAAGCAATCAGCCCCAGCATTTT.